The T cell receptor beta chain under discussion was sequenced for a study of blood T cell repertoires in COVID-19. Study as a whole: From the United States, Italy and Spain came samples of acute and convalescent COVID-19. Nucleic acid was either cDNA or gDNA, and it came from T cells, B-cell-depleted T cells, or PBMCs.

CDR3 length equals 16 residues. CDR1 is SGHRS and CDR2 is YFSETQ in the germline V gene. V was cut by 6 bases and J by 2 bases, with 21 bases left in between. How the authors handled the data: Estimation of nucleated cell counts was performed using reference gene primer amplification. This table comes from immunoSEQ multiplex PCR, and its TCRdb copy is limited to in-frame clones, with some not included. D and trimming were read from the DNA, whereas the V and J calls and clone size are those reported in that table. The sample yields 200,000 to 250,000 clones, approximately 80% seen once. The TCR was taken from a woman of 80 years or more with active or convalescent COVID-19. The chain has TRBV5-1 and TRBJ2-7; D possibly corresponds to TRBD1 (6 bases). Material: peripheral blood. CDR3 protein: CASTHGPGARTYEQYF. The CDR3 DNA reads TGCGCCAGCACTCATGGGCCAGGGGCCCGAACCTACGAGCAGTACTTC.